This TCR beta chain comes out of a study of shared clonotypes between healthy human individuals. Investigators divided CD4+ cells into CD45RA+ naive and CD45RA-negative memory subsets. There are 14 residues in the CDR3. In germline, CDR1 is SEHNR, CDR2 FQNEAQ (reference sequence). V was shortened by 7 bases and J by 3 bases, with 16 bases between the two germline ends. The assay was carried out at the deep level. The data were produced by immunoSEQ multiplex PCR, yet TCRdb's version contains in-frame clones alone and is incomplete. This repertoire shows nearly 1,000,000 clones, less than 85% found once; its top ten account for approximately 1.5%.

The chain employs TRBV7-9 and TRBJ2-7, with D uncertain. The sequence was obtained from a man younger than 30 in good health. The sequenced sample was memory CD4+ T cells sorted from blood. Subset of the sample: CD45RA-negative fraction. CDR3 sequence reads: CASNPGPGIYEQYF. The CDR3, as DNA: TGTGCCAGCAACCCTGGGCCTGGGATCTACGAGCAGTACTTC.